Reported below is one T cell receptor beta chain. What this receptor recognizes is not known. It has no much larger one-base neighbor in the sample; base qualities were not kept. To sequence the TCRbeta CDR3 region, genomic DNA was isolated from the sorted cells. The immunoSEQ Assay was used to sequence the TCRbeta CDR3 regions. TCRdb limited this immuneACCESS table to in-frame rearrangements with V and J called. A share of clones is missing; checked studies link under half to unresolved V genes, and the rest is unexplained. The sample table records approximately 76,000 clones; roughly 90% of these occur just once. The leading ten clones occupy roughly 10% of the sample. Patients with autoimmune disease history or receiving systemic immunosuppression were excluded from the trial. Peripheral blood for TCR sequencing was collected from all dose cohorts at baseline, on cycle 4 day 1, and on cycle 7 day 1. Samples were obtained from an open-label, multicenter, first-in-human phase I dose-escalation trial of ivuxolimab. Adults with locally advanced or metastatic melanoma, renal cell carcinoma, hepatocellular carcinoma or head and neck squamous cell carcinoma were enrolled in the trial. Before TCR sequencing, CD4+ and CD8+ T cells were separately sorted from peripheral blood.

The data originate from a study of OX40 agonist ivuxolimab in advanced cancers. Some background on the complete study: Ivuxolimab was a fully human IgG2 agonistic monoclonal antibody targeting the costimulatory receptor OX40 (CD134). Intravenous ivuxolimab was administered to patients every 2 weeks at six dose levels: 0.01, 0.1, 0.3, 1.5, 3 and 10 mg/kg. Among the approximately 50 dose-escalation patients, about 19 had hepatocellular carcinoma, roughly 15 melanoma, 9 renal cell carcinoma and 9 head and neck cancer. In the dose-escalation cohort, 70% to 85% of patients were male, and the mean age was about 55 years, with a range of roughly 20 to 79. Prior anti-PD-1, anti-PD-L1 or anti-CTLA-4 therapy was permitted, and approximately 39% of dose-escalation patients had received checkpoint inhibitors. Partial responses occurred in three dose-escalation patients, of whom one had hepatocellular carcinoma and two had cutaneous melanoma. Peripheral TCRbeta sequencing aimed to test whether ivuxolimab altered TCR sequence diversity and caused clonal T-cell expansion. The monotherapy dose-escalation portion (N of about 52 patients) of the phase I ivuxolimab trial is reported in the paper.

The paper as a whole reports these results and caveats: Low levels of normalized T-cell clonal expansion were also seen in some nonresponding patients. Antigen specificity was not determined for the clonally expanded peripheral T cells. At doses of 0.1 to 3.0 mg/kg, clonal expansion of both CD4+ and CD8+ blood T cells was observed from baseline to week 6. After ivuxolimab, expanded clones were on average more numerous among CD8+ T cells than among CD4+ T cells. In the 0.1-3.0 mg/kg groups, partial responders had among the lowest normalized peripheral clonal expansion, particularly in CD8+ T cells.

Counted from cysteine to phenylalanine, this CDR3 has 15 amino acids. Only the CDR3 part of the read is kept: 45 bases, read in frame from the first base. From the germline V gene, CDR1 is SGHVS and CDR2 is FQNEAQ. Trimming removed 8 bases from V and 3 bases from J; the gene matches leave 10 bases unexplained. The rearrangement combines TRBV7-8 with TRBJ2-1, with TRBD2 matching 7 junction bases. This TCR came from an adult with an advanced solid tumor such as melanoma, head and neck, liver or kidney cancer. The sample in question was CD4+ or CD8+ T cells sorted from blood, obtained in a trial of the OX40 agonist ivuxolimab. The CDR3: CASLGLAGDYNEQFF. DNA sequence: TGTGCCAGCCTGGGGCTGGCGGGGGACTACAATGAGCAGTTCTTC.